This T cell receptor beta chain was observed in a study of T cell responses to AZD1222 COVID-19 vaccine. This clone was observed a single time. TCRdb's copy holds only in-frame clones and misses some; the assay was immunoSEQ multiplex PCR. Among around 200,000 clones listed, just over 85% were seen once. This material consisted of peripheral blood, taken on day 0 of AZD1222 vaccination. The receptor was derived from an adult in good health.

The CDR3 DNA follows: TGTGCCAGCAGCTTAGTTGATGGTAATGAGCAGTTCTTC. Translated, it gives CASSLVDGNEQFF. The rearrangement joins TRBV7-2 to TRBJ2-1; D unclear. The CDR3 is made up of 13 amino acids. Germline-derived CDR1 and CDR2 are SGHTA and FQGNSA. V was trimmed by 1 base and J by 7 bases, leaving 8 bases between them.